The 29 T cell receptor beta chains below were found in one sample sequenced in a study of T cells expressing NK-cell markers. TCRdb reprocessed the 5' RACE reads and reports one entry per CDR3 protein, with no DNA. The listing contains some 110,000 distinct CDR3 sequences. Sequencing was performed on blood T cells: a sorted CD56 or NKG2C T cell subset, CD4+ or CD8+ T cells, or bulk PBMC T cells (not recorded which). These receptors were obtained from a woman between 18 and 69 years old in good health.

The genes are TRBV10-3 and TRBJ2-3. CDR1 is ENHRY, CDR2 SYGVKD, per germline. The CDR3 extends over 11 amino acids. CDR3: CAILDTDTQYF.

This rearrangement joins TRBV7-9 to TRBJ2-1; the D call from TCRdb, TRBD1, cannot be confirmed without DNA. The length of the CDR3 is 16 residues. Germline-derived CDR1 and CDR2 are SEHNR and FQNEAQ (reference sequence). The CDR3 is CASRARQPAAYNEQFF.

This chain joins TRBV12-3 or TRBV12-4 and TRBJ2-5; TCRdb designates TRBD1, a call that cannot be tested without DNA. This CDR3 contains 14 residues. The CDR3 reads CASSWDRGGETQYF.

The gene calls are TRBV5-1 and TRBJ1-4; TCRdb picks TRBD1, but there is no DNA to check that call. Looked up from germline, CDR1 is SGHRS and CDR2 is YFSETQ. The CDR3 covers 15 residues. This CDR3 is CASSPRDREAEKLFF. Full variable domain (rest looked up from reference TRBV5-1 and TRBJ1-4): KAGVTQTPRYLIKTRGQQVTLSCSPISGHRSVSWYQQTPGQGLQFLFEYFSETQRNKGNFPGRFSGRQFSNSRSEMNVSTLELGDSALYLCASSPRDREAEKLFFGSGTQLSVL.

The rearrangement uses TRBV5-1 and TRBJ2-7. CDR1 SGHRS and CDR2 YFSETQ come from the germline V gene. The CDR3 runs to 12 residues. CDR3 sequence reads: CASSWSSYEQYF.

The genes are TRBV19 and TRBJ2-1; the TCRdb D gene call, TRBD1, has no DNA to confirm it. Germline V lookup: CDR1 LNHDA, CDR2 SQIVND (reference sequence). This CDR3 has 14 residues. The CDR3 loop reads CASTGEEFYNEQFF.

The chain couples TRBV6-1 to TRBJ1-1; the D call of TRBD1 rests on TCRdb alone, since no DNA is present to check it. The CDR3 consists of 17 residues. CDR1 MNHNS and CDR2 SASEGT come from the germline V gene. The CDR3 spells CASSPGMTGALDTEAFF.

V usage is TRBV19 and J usage is TRBJ2-3. Germline loops: CDR1 LNHDA, CDR2 SQIVND (reference sequence). This CDR3 contains 13 residues. The CDR3 reads CASSIVGADTQYF. The whole variable domain, filled in from reference TRBV19 and TRBJ2-3, reads DGGITQSPKYLFRKEGQNVTLSCEQNLNHDAMYWYRQDPGQGLRLIYYSQIVNDFQKGDIAEGYSVSREKKESFPLTVTSAQKNPTAFYLCASSIVGADTQYFGPGTRLTVL.

CDR3 loop: CSGTEGDYGYTF. The chain has TRBV29-1 and TRBJ1-2; the D gene TCRdb calls, TRBD1, cannot be checked with no DNA. Germline values: CDR1 SQVTM, CDR2 ANQGSEA. The CDR3 extends over 12 amino acids. Looking up the rest from reference TRBV29-1 and TRBJ1-2 gives the full variable domain: SAVISQKPSRDICQRGTSLTIQCQVDSQVTMMFWYRQQPGQSLTLIATANQGSEATYESGFVIDKFPISRPNLTFSTLTVSNMSPEDSSIYLCSGTEGDYGYTFGSGTRLTVV.

The V call is TRBV29-1, the J call TRBJ1-5; TCRdb designates TRBD1, a call that cannot be tested without DNA. The CDR3 runs 13 residues. The germline V gene encodes CDR1 SQVTM and CDR2 ANQGSEA. This chain's CDR3 is CSVGQGDNQPQHF.

This rearrangement joins TRBV7-3 to TRBJ2-2; the D gene TCRdb calls, TRBD1, cannot be checked with no DNA. CDR1 and CDR2 from the germline V gene are SGHTA and FQGTGA. There are 16 residues in the CDR3. CDR3 amino acids: CASSRSRGSNTGELFF.

The V call is TRBV10-1, the J call TRBJ1-6; absent DNA, TCRdb's TRBD1 call cannot be checked. In germline, CDR1 is WNHNN, CDR2 SYGVQD (reference sequence). The CDR3 has 14 residues. CDR3 region: CASSRDLVDSPLHF.

The chain is built from TRBV20-1 and TRBJ2-7; with no DNA, the TCRdb D assignment of TRBD2 cannot be verified. CDR3 length equals 15 residues. CDR1 DFQATT and CDR2 SNEGSKA come from the germline V gene (reference sequence). The chain's CDR3 is CSARPTSGMAYEQYF.

This sequence joins TRBV27 and TRBJ2-7; TCRdb outputs TRBD2, but without DNA this stays unchecked. This CDR3 region has 12 residues. Germline V gene lookup returns CDR1 MNHEY and CDR2 SMNVEV (reference sequence). CDR3: CASSWGGSEQYF.

J is TRBJ1-2 and V is TRBV7-9. The CDR3 runs to 14 residues. Germline lookup yields CDR1 SEHNR and CDR2 FQNEAQ (reference sequence). CDR3 in amino acids: CASSLALGSDGYTF.

This chain links TRBV12-3 or TRBV12-4 with TRBJ2-2; TCRdb returns TRBD2, unconfirmable since there is no DNA. This CDR3 comprises 15 residues. CDR3 residues: CASCAGDAGTGELFF.

The chain has TRBV15 and TRBJ2-5; absent DNA, TCRdb's TRBD1 call cannot be checked. CDR1 is LNHNV and CDR2 is YYDKDF in the germline V gene (reference sequence). CDR3 length: 15 amino acids. The CDR3 sequence: CATSRDPKGLETQYF.

V gene TRBV11-2 combines with J gene TRBJ2-3. Germline-derived CDR1 and CDR2 are SGHAT and FQNNGV. This CDR3 is built from 11 residues. The CDR3 sequence is CASSPSDTQYF.

This chain joins TRBV27 and TRBJ1-4; TCRdb picks TRBD1, but there is no DNA to check that call. Germline-derived CDR1 and CDR2 are MNHEY and SMNVEV (reference sequence). The length of the CDR3 is 13 residues. The CDR3 region is CASSRQTNEKLFF.

The V and J genes are TRBV20-1 and TRBJ2-7; the TCRdb D gene call, TRBD2, has no DNA to confirm it. Per germline, CDR1 DFQATT and CDR2 SNEGSKA (reference sequence). The CDR3 covers 13 residues. The CDR3 protein is CSARRGGRYEQYF.

This sequence joins TRBV29-1 and TRBJ2-2; with no DNA, the TCRdb D assignment of TRBD2 cannot be verified. There are 14 residues in the CDR3. The germline gives CDR1 SQVTM, CDR2 ANQGSEA. The CDR3 loop reads CSVEEAVRTGELFF.

The chain employs TRBV19 and TRBJ2-7; checking the TCRdb D call of TRBD2 is not possible without DNA. Germline V CDR1 and CDR2: LNHDA, SQIVND (reference sequence). This CDR3 has 15 residues. CDR3: CASSMGTSGSNEQYF.

This sequence joins TRBV27 and TRBJ2-2. The length of the CDR3 is 13 residues. Germline-derived CDR1 and CDR2 are MNHEY and SMNVEV (reference sequence). The CDR3 sequence is CASRGGDSGELFF.

The chain carries TRBV14 and TRBJ2-7; lacking DNA, the TRBD1 call made by TCRdb goes unchecked. CDR1 is SGHDN, CDR2 FVKESK, per germline. CDR3 length equals 17 residues. This chain's CDR3 is CASSQAAGGFISYEQYF.

Here the CDR3 reads CASSSVAPTEAFF. This sequence joins TRBV7-9 and TRBJ1-1; the TCRdb D gene call, TRBD1, has no DNA to confirm it. CDR1 SEHNR and CDR2 FQNEAQ come from the germline V gene (reference sequence). The CDR3 runs to 13 residues.

The rearrangement joins TRBV25-1 to TRBJ1-4; TCRdb names TRBD1, which stays unverified in the absence of DNA. CDR1 is MGHDK, CDR2 SYGVNS, per germline. CDR3 length: 14 residues. CDR3 residues: CASSDRDRDEKLFF.

The chain has TRBV12-3 or TRBV12-4 and TRBJ2-1; the TCRdb call, TRBD1, lacks DNA for checking. The CDR3 has 16 amino acids. The CDR3 loop reads CASSFYPGAGRDEQFF.

V gene TRBV6-2 or TRBV6-3 combines with J gene TRBJ2-2. The length of the CDR3 is 13 residues. The germline V gene has CDR1 MNHEY and CDR2 SVGEGT. This CDR3 reads CASSPHTTGELFF.

CDR3 sequence: CATRGAGVDTQYF. The J gene is TRBJ2-3, the V gene TRBV12-3 or TRBV12-4; the D call of TRBD2 rests on TCRdb alone, since no DNA is present to check it. The CDR3 has 13 residues.